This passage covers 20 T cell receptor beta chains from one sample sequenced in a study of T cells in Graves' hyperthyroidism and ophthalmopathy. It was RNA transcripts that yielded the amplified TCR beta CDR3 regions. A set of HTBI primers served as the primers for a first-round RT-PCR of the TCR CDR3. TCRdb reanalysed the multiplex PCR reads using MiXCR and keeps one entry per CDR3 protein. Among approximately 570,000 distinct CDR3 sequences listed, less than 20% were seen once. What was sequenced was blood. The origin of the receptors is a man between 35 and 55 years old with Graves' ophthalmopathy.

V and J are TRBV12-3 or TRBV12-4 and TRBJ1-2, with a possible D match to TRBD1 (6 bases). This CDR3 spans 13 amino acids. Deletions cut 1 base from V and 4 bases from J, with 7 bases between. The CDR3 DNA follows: TGTGCCAGCAGTTTAGTGACAGGCTATGGCTACACCTTC. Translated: CASSLVTGYGYTF.

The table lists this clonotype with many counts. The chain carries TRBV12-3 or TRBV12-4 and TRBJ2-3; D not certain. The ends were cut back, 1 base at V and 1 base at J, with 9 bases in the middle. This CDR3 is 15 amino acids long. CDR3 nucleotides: TGTGCCAGCAGTTTAGTGGCTAGACGCACAGATACGCAGTATTTT. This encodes CASSLVARRTDTQYF.

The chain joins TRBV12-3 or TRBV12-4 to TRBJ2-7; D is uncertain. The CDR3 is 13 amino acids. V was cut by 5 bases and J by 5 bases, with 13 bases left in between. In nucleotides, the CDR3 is TGTGCCAGCAGTCCCTTGCCCTGGGACGAGCAGTACTTC. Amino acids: CASSPLPWDEQYF.

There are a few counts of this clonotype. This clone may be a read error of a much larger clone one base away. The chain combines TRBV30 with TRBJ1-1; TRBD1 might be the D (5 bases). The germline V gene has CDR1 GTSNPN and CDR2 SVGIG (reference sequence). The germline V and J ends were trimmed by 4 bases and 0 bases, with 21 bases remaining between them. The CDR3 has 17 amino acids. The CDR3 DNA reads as TGTGCCTGGACCCGTATTGGGACTTACCAAATGAACACTGAAGCTTTCTTT. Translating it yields CAWTRIGTYQMNTEAFF.

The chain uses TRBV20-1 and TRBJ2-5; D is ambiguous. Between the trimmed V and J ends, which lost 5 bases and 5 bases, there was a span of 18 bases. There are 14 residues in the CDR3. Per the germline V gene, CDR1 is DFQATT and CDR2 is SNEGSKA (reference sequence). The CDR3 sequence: CSAPKTDTRETQYF. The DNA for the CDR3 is TGCAGTGCTCCCAAAACCGACACGAGGGAGACCCAGTACTTC.

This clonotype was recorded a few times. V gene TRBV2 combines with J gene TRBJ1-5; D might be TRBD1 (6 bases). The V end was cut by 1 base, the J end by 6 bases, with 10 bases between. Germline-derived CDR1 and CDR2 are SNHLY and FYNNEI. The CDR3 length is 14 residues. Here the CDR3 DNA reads TGTGCCAGCAGTGAAGGGGGGGCGGTTCAGCCCCAGCATTTT. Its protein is CASSEGGAVQPQHF.

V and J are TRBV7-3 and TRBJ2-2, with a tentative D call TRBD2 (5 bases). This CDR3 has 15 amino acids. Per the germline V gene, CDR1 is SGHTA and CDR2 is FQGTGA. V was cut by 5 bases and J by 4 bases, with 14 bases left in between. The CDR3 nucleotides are TGTGCCAGCAGCCCAGACATAGGGAGCACCGGGGAGCTGTTTTTT. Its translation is CASSPDIGSTGELFF.

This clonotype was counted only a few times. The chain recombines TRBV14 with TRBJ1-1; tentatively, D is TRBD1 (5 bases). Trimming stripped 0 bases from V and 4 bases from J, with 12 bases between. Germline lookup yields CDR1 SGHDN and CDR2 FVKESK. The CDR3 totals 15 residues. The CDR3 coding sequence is TGTGCCAGCAGCCAAGACCTAGCGGGGGTCACTGAAGCTTTCTTT. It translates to CASSQDLAGVTEAFF.

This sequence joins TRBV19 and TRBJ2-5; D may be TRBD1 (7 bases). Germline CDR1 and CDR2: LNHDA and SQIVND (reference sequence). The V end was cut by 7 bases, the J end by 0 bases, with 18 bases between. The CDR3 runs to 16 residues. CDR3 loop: CASTLTGDRYQETQYF. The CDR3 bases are TGTGCCAGTACCCTAACGGGGGACAGATACCAAGAGACCCAGTACTTC.

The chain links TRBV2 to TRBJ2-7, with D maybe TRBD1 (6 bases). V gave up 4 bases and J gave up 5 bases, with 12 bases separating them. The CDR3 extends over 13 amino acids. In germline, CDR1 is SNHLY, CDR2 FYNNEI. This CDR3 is CASSAGALNEQYF. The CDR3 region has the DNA TGTGCCAGCAGTGCAGGGGCCCTCAACGAGCAGTACTTC.

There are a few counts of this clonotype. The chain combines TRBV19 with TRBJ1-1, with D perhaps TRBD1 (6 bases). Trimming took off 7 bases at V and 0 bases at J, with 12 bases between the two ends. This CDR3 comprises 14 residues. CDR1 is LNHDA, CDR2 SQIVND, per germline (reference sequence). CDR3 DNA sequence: TGTGCCAGTACTTACAGGGTGATGAACACTGAAGCTTTCTTT. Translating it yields CASTYRVMNTEAFF.

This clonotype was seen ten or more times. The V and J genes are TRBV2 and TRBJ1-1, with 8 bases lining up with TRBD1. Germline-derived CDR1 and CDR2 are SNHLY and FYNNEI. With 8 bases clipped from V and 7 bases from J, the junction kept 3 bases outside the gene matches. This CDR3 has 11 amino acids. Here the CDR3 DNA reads TGTGCCAGCCAAGGGACAGGTGAAGCTTTCTTT. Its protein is CASQGTGEAFF.

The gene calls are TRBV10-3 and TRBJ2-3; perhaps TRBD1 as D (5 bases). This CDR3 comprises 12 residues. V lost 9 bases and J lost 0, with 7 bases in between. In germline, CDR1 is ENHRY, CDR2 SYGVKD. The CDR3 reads CAIRQSTDTQYF. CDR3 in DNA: TGTGCCATTAGACAGAGCACAGATACGCAGTATTTT.

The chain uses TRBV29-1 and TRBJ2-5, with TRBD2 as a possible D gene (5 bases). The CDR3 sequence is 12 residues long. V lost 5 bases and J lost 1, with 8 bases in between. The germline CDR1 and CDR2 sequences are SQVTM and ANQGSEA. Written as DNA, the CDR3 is TGCAGCGTTCGGAGCGGCCAAGAGACCCAGTACTTC. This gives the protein CSVRSGQETQYF.

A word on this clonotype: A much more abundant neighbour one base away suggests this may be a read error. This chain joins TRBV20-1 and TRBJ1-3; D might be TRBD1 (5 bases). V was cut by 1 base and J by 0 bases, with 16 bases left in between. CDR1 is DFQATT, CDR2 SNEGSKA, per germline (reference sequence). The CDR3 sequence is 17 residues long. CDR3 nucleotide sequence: TGCAGTGCTAGAGGGTTTGGGGACTCCGCCTCTGGAAACACCATATATTTT. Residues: CSARGFGDSASGNTIYF.

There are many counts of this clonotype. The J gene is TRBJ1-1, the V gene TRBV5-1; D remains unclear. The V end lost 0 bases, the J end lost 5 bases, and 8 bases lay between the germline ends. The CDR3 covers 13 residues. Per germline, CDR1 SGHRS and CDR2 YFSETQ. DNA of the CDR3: TGCGCCAGCAGCTTGGAAATCGGGACTGAAGCTTTCTTT. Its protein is CASSLEIGTEAFF.

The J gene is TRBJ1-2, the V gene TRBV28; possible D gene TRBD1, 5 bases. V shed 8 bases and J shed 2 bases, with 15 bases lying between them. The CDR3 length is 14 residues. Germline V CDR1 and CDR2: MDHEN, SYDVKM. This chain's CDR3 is CASLTVRENYGYTF. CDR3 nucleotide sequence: TGTGCCAGCCTTACTGTCAGGGAAAACTATGGCTACACCTTC.

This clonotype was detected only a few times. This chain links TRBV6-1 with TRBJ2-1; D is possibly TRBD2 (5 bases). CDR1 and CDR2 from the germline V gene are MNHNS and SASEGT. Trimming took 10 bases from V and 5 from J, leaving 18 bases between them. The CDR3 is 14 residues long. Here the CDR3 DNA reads TGTGCCACCGATAACGGGATTAGAAACAATGAGCAGTTCTTC. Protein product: CATDNGIRNNEQFF.

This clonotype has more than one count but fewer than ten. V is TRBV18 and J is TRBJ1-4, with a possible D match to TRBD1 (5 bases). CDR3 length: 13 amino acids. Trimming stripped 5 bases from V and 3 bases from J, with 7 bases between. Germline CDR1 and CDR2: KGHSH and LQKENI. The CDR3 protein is CASSRGPNEKLFF. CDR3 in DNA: TGTGCCAGCTCAAGGGGACCTAATGAAAAACTGTTTTTT. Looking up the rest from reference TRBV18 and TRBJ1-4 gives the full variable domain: NAGVMQNPRHLVRRRGQEARLRCSPMKGHSHVYWYRQLPEEGLKFMVYLQKENIIDESGMPKERFSAEFPKEGPSILRIQQVVRGDSAAYFCASSRGPNEKLFFGSGTQLSVL.

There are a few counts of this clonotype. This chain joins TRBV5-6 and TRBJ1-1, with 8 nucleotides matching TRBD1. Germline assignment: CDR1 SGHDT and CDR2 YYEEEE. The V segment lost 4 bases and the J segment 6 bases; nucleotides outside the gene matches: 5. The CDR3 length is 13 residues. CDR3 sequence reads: CASSATGVPEAFF. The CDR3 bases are TGTGCCAGCAGCGCGACAGGGGTCCCTGAAGCTTTCTTT. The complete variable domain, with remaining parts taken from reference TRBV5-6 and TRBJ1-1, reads DAGVTQSPTHLIKTRGQQVTLRCSPKSGHDTVSWYQQALGQGPQFIFQYYEEEERQRGNFPDRFSGHQFPNYSSELNVNALLLGDSALYLCASSATGVPEAFFGQGTRLTVV.